The T cell receptor beta chain under discussion was sequenced for a study of blood T cell repertoires in COVID-19 (TCRdb year 2020). Looking at the study overall: The collaborator samples originated in the United States, Italy and Spain and spanned the acute and convalescent phases of COVID-19. The material from the prospective study consisted of cDNA or gDNA derived from T cells, B-cell-depleted T cells, or PBMCs. Deeply sampled blood TCRbeta repertoires from subjects exposed to, actively infected with, or recovered from COVID-19 were included in the dataset. The repertoires were released in a freely available public database meant as a resource for research on the immune response to SARS-CoV-2. Samples were obtained from the ongoing ImmuneRACE study (first 160 participants) and from 1,254 subjects provided by 6 global collaborators. Sample metadata almost always included a de-identified subject ID, COVID-19 status, age in years and sex. HLA class I and class II types, where available, came from metadata supplied by the sample provider rather than from assay-based typing.

Trimming leaves V shorter by 6 bases and J shorter by 4 bases, with the junction holding 5 bases beyond the gene matches. From the cysteine up to the phenylalanine, the CDR3 has a length of 13 residues. Only the CDR3 DNA stays, 39 bases, in frame from base 1. Points the paper makes about the study in general: How much clinical and demographic metadata was included differed by source and by participant, and the metadata was provided uncurated.

TCRbeta CDR3 regions were amplified from genomic DNA by means of the immunoSEQ Assay, a bias-controlled multiplex PCR. In the authors' own workflow: Within the assay, amplification of reference gene primers was used to estimate how many nucleated cells each sample contained. Sequence reads were collapsed and filtered to measure the absolute abundance of every unique TCRbeta CDR3 rearrangement. For each sample, productive Simpson clonality was calculated by taking the square root of Simpson's diversity index across productive rearrangements. This is the immuneACCESS table as TCRdb keeps it, with only in-frame sequences that have V and J called. A part of the clones is gone; compared with another copy, unresolved V genes explain less than half, and the rest is unexplained. V and J calls plus clone size are reproduced from that table; the DNA served to infer D and trimming. This sample comprises 75,000 to 100,000 clones, 82% of them detected only once. Jointly, the top ten make up 6% to 7.5% of the sample.

Each collaborating institution followed its own protocols to collect whole blood in K2EDTA tubes. For TCRbeta analysis, collaborators shipped samples in one of three forms: frozen whole blood, isolated PBMCs, or DNA extracted from either of those sample types. Only a few counts were recorded for this clone. No cognate antigen has been identified for it. Base qualities are not recorded, but no much larger clone differs from it by a single base. The receptor chain draws on TRBV12-3 or TRBV12-4 and TRBJ1-2; TRBD1 fits 7 bases in the junction. Source material: peripheral blood. The sequence derives from a man in his forties or fifties with active or convalescent COVID-19. The CDR3 corresponds to CASSTGTVYGYTF. The bases read TGTGCCAGCAGCACAGGGACAGTCTATGGCTACACCTTC.